This entry lists 9 T cell receptor beta chains sequenced from one sample in a study of shared clonotypes between healthy human individuals. This table comes from immunoSEQ multiplex PCR, and its TCRdb copy is limited to in-frame clones, with some not included. The sample includes 1,500,000 or so clones, roughly 96% of them seen just once. Sequencing was carried out using naive CD4+ T cells sorted from blood. As for subset: CD45RA+ positively selected. The receptors here all came from a man aged 25-40 years in good health.

This clone came up a few times. The gene calls are TRBV4-1 and TRBJ1-1; D uncertain. Trimming pared 0 bases from V and 0 bases from J, leaving 8 bases between. CDR3 length equals 15 residues. Germline V gene data show CDR1 as MGHRA and CDR2 as YSYEKL. The CDR3 region is CASSQDWVLNTEAFF. CDR3 nucleotides: TGCGCCAGCAGCCAAGATTGGGTTTTGAACACTGAAGCTTTCTTT.

The V and J genes are TRBV5-5 and TRBJ2-5; the D gene is possibly TRBD2 (6 bases). CDR3 length: 15 residues. The ends were cut back, 1 base at V and 3 bases at J, with 13 bases in the middle. Germline CDR1 reads SGHKS; CDR2 reads YYEKEE (reference sequence). This CDR3 reads CASSLRLVGEETQYF. The CDR3 DNA sequence: TGTGCCAGCAGCTTGAGACTAGTGGGGGAAGAGACCCAGTACTTC.

A note on this clone: Other DNA sequences of this sample code for an identical CDR3. The J gene is TRBJ2-2, the V gene TRBV18; no firm D call. The CDR3 has 12 amino acids. Germline V gives CDR1 KGHSH, CDR2 LQKENI. Trimming left V 1 base short and J 6 bases short, with 3 bases between. The CDR3 region has the DNA TGTGCCAGCTCACCACTTTCCGGGGAGCTGTTTTTT. Translating gives CASSPLSGELFF.

CDR3 in DNA: TGTGCCAGCAGCCCACCGCGGCGGGAGACCGAGCAGTTCTTC. Amino acid sequence: CASSPPRRETEQFF. This chain joins TRBV28 and TRBJ2-1; 7 bases match TRBD2. The CDR3 runs 14 residues. Germline CDR1 reads MDHEN; CDR2 reads SYDVKM. The J segment lost 10 bases and the V segment lost 6 bases, leaving 12 bases of the junction unmatched.

This sequence joins TRBV7-9 and TRBJ2-1; 12 bases are shared with TRBD2. V lost 1 base to trimming and J lost 7 bases; unmatched junction nucleotides: 5. Per the germline V gene, CDR1 is SEHNR and CDR2 is FQNEAQ (reference sequence). This CDR3 is built from 16 residues. The CDR3 bases are TGTGCCAGCAGCTTAGTGACTAGCGGGAGAAATAATGAGCAGTTCTTC. Its translation is CASSLVTSGRNNEQFF.

This chain connects TRBV29-1 to TRBJ2-7; maybe TRBD1 (6 bases). In germline, CDR1 is SQVTM, CDR2 ANQGSEA. V was pared by 4 bases and J by 4 bases, with 17 bases between. The CDR3 is made up of 14 amino acids. The CDR3 DNA sequence: TGCAGCGTTGGGCTCCGGGACACCGTTTACGAGCAGTACTTC. Translation gives CSVGLRDTVYEQYF.

The V gene is TRBV9, the J gene TRBJ2-5, with 7 bases identical to TRBD2. The trim removed 0 bases at V and 4 bases at J, leaving 12 bases unmatched. CDR3 length equals 17 residues. Germline CDR1 SGDLS, CDR2 YYNGEE. CDR3 nucleotide sequence: TGTGCCAGCAGCGTAGATATAGCGGGTGGGTTAAGAGAGACCCAGTACTTC. It translates to CASSVDIAGGLRETQYF.

This chain links TRBV10-1 with TRBJ1-1; D call uncertain. Germline V CDR1 and CDR2: WNHNN, SYGVQD (reference sequence). This CDR3 spans 14 amino acids. With 7 bases removed from V and 0 bases from J, the gap between germline ends came to 12 bases. CDR3 in DNA: TGCGCCAGCACGAGAGATTCAATGAACACTGAAGCTTTCTTT. Translated, it gives CASTRDSMNTEAFF.

The CDR3 loop reads CASSRTASYNEQFF. The CDR3 nucleotides read TGTGCCAGCAGTCGGACAGCCTCCTACAATGAGCAGTTCTTC. This chain links TRBV6-5 with TRBJ2-1, with D perhaps TRBD1 (6 bases). Deletions cut 5 bases from V and 0 bases from J, with 8 bases between. Germline V gene sequence: CDR1 MNHEY, CDR2 SVGAGI. The CDR3 covers 14 residues.